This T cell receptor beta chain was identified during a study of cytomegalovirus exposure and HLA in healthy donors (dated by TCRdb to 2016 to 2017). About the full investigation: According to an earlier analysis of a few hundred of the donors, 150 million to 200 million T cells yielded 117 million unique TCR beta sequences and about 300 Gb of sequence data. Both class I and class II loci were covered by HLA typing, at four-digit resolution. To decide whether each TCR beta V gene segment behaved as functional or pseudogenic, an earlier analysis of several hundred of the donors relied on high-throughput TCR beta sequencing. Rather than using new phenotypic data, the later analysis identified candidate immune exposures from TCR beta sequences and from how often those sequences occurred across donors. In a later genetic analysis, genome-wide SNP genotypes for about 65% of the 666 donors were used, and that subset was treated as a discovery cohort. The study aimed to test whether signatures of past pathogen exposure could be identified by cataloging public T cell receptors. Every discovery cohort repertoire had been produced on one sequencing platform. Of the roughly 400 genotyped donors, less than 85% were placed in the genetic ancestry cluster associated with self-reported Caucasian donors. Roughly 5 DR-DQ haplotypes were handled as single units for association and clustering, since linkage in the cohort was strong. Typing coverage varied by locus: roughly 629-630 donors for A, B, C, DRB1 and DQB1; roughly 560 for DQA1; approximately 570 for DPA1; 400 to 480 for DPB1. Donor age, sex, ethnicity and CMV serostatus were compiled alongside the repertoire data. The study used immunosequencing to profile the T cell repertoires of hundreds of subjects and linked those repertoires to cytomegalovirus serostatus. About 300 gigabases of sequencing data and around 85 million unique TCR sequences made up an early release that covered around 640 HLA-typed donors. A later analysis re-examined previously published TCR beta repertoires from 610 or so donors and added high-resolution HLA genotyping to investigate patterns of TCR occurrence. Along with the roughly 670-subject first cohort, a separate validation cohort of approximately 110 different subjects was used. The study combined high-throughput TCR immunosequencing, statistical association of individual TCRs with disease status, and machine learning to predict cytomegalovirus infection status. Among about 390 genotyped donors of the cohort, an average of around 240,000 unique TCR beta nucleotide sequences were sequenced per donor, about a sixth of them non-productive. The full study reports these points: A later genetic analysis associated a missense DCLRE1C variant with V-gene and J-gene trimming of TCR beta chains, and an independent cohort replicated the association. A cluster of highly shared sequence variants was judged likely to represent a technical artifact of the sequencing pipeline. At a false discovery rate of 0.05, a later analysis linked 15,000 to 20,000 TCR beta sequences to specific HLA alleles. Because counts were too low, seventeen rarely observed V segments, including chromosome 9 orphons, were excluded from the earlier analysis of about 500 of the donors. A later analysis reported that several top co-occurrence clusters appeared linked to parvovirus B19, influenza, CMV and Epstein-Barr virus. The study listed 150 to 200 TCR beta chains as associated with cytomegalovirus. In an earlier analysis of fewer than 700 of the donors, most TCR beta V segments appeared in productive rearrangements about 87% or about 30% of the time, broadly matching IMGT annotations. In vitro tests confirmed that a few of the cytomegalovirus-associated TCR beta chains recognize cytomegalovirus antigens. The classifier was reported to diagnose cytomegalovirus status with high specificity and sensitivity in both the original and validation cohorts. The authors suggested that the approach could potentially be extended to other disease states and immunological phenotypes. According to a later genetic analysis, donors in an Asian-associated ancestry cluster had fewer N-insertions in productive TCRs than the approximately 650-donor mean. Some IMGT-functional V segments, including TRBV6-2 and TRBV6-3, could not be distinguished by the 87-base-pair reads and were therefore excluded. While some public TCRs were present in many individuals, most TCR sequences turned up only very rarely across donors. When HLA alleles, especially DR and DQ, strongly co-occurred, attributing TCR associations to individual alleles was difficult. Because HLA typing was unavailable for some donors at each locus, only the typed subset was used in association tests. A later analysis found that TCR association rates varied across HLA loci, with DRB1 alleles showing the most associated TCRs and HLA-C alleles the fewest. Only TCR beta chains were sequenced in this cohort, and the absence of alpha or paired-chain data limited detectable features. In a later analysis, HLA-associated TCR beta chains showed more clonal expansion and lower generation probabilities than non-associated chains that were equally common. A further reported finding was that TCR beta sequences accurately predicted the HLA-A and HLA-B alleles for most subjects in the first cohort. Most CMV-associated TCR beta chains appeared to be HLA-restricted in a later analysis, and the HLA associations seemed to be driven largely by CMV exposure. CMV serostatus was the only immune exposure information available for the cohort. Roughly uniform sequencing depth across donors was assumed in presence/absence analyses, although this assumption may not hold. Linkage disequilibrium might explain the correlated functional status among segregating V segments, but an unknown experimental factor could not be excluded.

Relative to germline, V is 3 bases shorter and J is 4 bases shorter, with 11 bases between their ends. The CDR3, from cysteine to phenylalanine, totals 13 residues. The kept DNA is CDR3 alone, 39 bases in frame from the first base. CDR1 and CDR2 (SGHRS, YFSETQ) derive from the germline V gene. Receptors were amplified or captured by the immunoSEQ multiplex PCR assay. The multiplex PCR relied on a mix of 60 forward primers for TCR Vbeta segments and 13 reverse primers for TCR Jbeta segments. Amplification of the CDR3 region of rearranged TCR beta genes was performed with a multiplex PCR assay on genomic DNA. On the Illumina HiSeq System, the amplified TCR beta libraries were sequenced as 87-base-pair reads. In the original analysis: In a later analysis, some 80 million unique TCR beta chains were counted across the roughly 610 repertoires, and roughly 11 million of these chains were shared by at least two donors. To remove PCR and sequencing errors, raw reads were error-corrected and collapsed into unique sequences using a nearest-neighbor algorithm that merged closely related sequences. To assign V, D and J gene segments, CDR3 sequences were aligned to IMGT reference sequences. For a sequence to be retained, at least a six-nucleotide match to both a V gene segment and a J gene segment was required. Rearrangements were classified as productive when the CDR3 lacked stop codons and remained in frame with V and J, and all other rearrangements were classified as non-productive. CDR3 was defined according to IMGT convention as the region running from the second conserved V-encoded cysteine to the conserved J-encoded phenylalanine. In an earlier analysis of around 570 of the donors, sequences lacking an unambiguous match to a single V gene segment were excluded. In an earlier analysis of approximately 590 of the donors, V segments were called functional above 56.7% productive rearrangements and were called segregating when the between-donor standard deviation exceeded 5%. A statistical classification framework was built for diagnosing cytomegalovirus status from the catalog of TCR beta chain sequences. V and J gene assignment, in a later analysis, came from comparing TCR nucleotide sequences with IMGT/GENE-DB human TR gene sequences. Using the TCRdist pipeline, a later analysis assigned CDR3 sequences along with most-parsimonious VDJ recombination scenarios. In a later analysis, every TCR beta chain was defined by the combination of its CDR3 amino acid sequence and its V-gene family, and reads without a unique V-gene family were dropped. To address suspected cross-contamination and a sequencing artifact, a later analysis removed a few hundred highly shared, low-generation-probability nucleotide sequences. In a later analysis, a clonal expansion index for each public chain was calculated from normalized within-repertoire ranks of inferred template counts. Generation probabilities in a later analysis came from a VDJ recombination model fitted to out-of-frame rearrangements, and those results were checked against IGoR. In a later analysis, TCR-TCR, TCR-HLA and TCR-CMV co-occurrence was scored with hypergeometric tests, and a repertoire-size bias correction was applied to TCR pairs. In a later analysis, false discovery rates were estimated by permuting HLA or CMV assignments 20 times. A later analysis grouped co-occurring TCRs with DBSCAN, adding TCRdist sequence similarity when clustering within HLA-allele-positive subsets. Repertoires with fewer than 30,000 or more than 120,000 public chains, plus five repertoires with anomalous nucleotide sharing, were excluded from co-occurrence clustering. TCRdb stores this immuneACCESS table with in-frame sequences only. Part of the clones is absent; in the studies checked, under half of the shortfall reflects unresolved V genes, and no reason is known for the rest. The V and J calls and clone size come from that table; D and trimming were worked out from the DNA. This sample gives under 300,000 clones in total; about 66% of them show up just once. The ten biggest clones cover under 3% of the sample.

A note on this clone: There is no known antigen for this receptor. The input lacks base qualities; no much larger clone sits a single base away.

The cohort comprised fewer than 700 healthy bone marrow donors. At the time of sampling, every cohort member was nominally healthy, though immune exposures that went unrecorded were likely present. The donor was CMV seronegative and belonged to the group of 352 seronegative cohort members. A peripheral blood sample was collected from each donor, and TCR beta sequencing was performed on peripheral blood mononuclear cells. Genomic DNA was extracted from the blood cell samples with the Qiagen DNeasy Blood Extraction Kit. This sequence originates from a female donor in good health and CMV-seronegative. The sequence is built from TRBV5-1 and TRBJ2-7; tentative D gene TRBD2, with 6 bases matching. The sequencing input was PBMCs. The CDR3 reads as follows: CASSWDSGYEQYF. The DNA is TGCGCCAGCAGCTGGGATAGCGGTTACGAGCAGTACTTC.